Listed below are T cell receptor beta chains from one sample, sequenced in a study of blood T cell repertoires in COVID-19. Produced via immunoSEQ multiplex PCR; TCRdb's table is partial and in-frame only. This sample has a few hundred thousand clones, with roughly 88% found just once. Sequencing was done on a sample of PBMCs or T cells enriched from blood (not recorded which). Receptors were obtained from a woman aged 35 to 49 with acute COVID-19. CDR3s include the opening cysteine and the closing phenylalanine or tryptophan. Fields, in order: V gene, D gene, J gene, CDR3 protein. The D gene is left open where the match is weak.

V gene: TRBV5-1
D gene: .
J gene: TRBJ1-4
CDR3 protein: CASKEGEKLFF

V gene: TRBV5-6
D gene: TRBD2
J gene: TRBJ2-7
CDR3 protein: CASSLGLAGLYEQYF

V gene: TRBV2
D gene: .
J gene: TRBJ1-5
CDR3 protein: CASNTGYSNQPQHF

V gene: TRBV12-3/TRBV12-4
D gene: .
J gene: TRBJ1-4
CDR3 protein: CASRLGEGEKLFF

V gene: TRBV7-9
D gene: .
J gene: TRBJ2-1
CDR3 protein: CASSFTGKGYNEQFF

V gene: TRBV18
D gene: TRBD2
J gene: TRBJ2-3
CDR3 protein: CASSSLGRDVTDTQYF

V gene: TRBV27
D gene: TRBD1
J gene: TRBJ1-2
CDR3 protein: CASSPRGPGYGYTF

V gene: TRBV2
D gene: .
J gene: TRBJ1-2
CDR3 protein: CASSVRGYTF

V gene: TRBV24-1
D gene: .
J gene: TRBJ2-3
CDR3 protein: CATSDPILYQQGPSTDTQYF

V gene: TRBV18
D gene: .
J gene: TRBJ1-1
CDR3 protein: CASSPDGGGNTEAFF

V gene: TRBV10-3
D gene: .
J gene: TRBJ1-6
CDR3 protein: CAISESQGTNSPLHF

V gene: TRBV6-4
D gene: .
J gene: TRBJ1-1
CDR3 protein: CASRGQLMNTEAFF

V gene: TRBV7-8
D gene: TRBD2
J gene: TRBJ2-2
CDR3 protein: CASSLSLAGAIGELFF

V gene: TRBV4-2
D gene: TRBD2
J gene: TRBJ2-2
CDR3 protein: CASSRLAGGVAGELFF

V gene: TRBV12-3/TRBV12-4
D gene: .
J gene: TRBJ1-2
CDR3 protein: CASIPMGAPPYTF

V gene: TRBV5-4
D gene: .
J gene: TRBJ1-1
CDR3 protein: CASSGIGQTNTEAFF

V gene: TRBV28
D gene: .
J gene: TRBJ1-1
CDR3 protein: CASSPHTNPEAFF

V gene: TRBV10-3
D gene: TRBD2
J gene: TRBJ2-1
CDR3 protein: CAISALAGNYNEQFF

V gene: TRBV7-8
D gene: .
J gene: TRBJ1-1
CDR3 protein: CASSFSGVNTEAFF

V gene: TRBV6-6
D gene: TRBD1
J gene: TRBJ2-4
CDR3 protein: CASSKNRGQGSYLAKNIQYF

V gene: TRBV5-5
D gene: TRBD1
J gene: TRBJ1-1
CDR3 protein: CASSLVDRETEAFF

V gene: TRBV9
D gene: TRBD1
J gene: TRBJ2-7
CDR3 protein: CASSPTGGALSNEQYF

V gene: TRBV24-1
D gene: TRBD1
J gene: TRBJ1-5
CDR3 protein: CATSDSDRGEVDQPQHF

V gene: TRBV19
D gene: TRBD1
J gene: TRBJ2-1
CDR3 protein: CASSSTGTGLFNEQFF

V gene: TRBV7-9
D gene: .
J gene: TRBJ1-5
CDR3 protein: CASSLGSRASNQPQHF

V gene: TRBV11-2
D gene: TRBD2
J gene: TRBJ2-1
CDR3 protein: CASSVGGTSFASHNEQFF

V gene: TRBV27
D gene: TRBD1
J gene: TRBJ1-4
CDR3 protein: CASSLTGQLALMGTNEKLFF

V gene: TRBV5-4
D gene: .
J gene: TRBJ2-3
CDR3 protein: CASSLELRDTDTQYF